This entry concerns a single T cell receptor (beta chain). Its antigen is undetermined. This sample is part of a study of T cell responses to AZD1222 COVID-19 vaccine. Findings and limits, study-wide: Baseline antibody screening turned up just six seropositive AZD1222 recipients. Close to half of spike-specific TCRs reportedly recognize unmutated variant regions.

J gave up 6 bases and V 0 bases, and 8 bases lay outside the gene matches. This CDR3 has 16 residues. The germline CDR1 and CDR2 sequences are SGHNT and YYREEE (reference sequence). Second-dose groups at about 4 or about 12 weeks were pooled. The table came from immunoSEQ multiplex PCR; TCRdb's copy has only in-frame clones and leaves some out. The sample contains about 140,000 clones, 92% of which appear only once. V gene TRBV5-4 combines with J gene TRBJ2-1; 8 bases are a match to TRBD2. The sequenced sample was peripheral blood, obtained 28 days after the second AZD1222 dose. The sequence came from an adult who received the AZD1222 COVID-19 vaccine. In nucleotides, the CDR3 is TGTGCCAGCAGCTTGGGGCAGCTAGCGGGCGGCAATGAGCAGTTCTTC. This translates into CASSLGQLAGGNEQFF.